A single sample gave rise to the 2 T cell receptor beta chains below, sequenced in a study of regulatory T cells in long-lasting Graves disease. The authors built TCR beta libraries using iRepertoire HTBI primers and Arm-PCR of CDR3 regions. TCRdb used MiXCR to reprocess the multiplex PCR reads, holding one entry per CDR3 protein. The repertoire holds 400,000 to 450,000 distinct CDR3 sequences, with about 15% as singletons. The time point: newly diagnosed GD, antithyroid drugs for less than 3 months. PBMC RNA served as the TCR library source. The sample was also linked to a second study, of T cells in Graves' hyperthyroidism and ophthalmopathy.

Source: peripheral blood mononuclear cells (PBMCs), taken at new diagnosis, from a patient treated with antithyroid drugs. The receptors were gathered from a woman aged 30 to 39 with Graves disease.

This clonotype was counted ten times or more. V gene TRBV12-5 combines with J gene TRBJ1-2, with D perhaps TRBD1 (5 bases). V dropped 6 bases and J dropped 2 bases, with 7 bases sitting between them. The germline gives CDR1 LGHNT, CDR2 FRNRAP. The CDR3 covers 12 residues. The CDR3 protein is CASGRDNYGYTF. CDR3 bases: TGTGCTAGTGGAAGGGACAACTATGGCTACACCTTC.

A remark on this clonotype: A much larger clone is a single base away; this may be a read error. Written as DNA, the CDR3 is TGTGCCAGAAGTAACGGGCTCTCTGGGGCCAACGTCCTGACTTTC. It specifies CARSNGLSGANVLTF. This sequence joins TRBV6-2 or TRBV6-3 and TRBJ2-6, with D unresolved. V dropped 9 bases and J dropped 0 bases, with 12 bases sitting between them. Germline V lookup: CDR1 MNHEY, CDR2 SVGEGT. The CDR3 has 15 amino acids.